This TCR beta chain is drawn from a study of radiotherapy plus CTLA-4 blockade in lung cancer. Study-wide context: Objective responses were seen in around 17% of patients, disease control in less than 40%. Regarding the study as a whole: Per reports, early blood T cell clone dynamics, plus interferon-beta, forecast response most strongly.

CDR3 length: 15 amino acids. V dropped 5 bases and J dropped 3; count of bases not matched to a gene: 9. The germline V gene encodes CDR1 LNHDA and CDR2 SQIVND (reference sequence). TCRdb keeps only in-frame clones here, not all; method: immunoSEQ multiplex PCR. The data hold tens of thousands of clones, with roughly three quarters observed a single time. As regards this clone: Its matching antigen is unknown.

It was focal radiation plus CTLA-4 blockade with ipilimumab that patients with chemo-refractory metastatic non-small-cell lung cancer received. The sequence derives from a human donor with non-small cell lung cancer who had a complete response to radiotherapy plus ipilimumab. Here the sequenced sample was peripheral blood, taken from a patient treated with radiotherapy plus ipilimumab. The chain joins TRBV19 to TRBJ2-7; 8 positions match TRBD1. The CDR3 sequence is CASSGSGGESYEQYF. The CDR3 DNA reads TGTGCCAGTAGTGGCTCAGGGGGCGAAAGCTACGAGCAGTACTTC.